This T cell receptor beta chain stems from a study of T-cell memory formation after mild COVID-19. TCRdb recomputed calls from the 5' RACE reads with MiXCR, one row per CDR3 protein. The data show a few hundred thousand distinct CDR3 sequences, about 15% seen once. CDR1 and CDR2 from the germline V gene are MNHEY and SVGAGI. V dropped 0 bases and J dropped 7 bases, with 12 bases sitting between them. This CDR3 is built from 14 residues. This clonotype has just a few counts. V gene TRBV6-5 combines with J gene TRBJ2-5; D ambiguous. The receptor comes from a man aged 18-30 years who had mild COVID-19 (a few samples of this study predate the infection). Cell type and time point are not known. The source material was PBMCs or a T cell subset sorted from them (not recorded which). The CDR3 sequence: CASSYSTGPGTQYF. CDR3 coding DNA: TGTGCCAGCAGTTACTCGACCGGACCAGGGACCCAGTACTTC.